Shown below are 12 T cell receptor beta chains from a single sample sequenced in a study of cytomegalovirus exposure and HLA in healthy donors. The PCR used 60 Vbeta and 13 Jbeta primers. Data came from immunoSEQ multiplex PCR; TCRdb stores just in-frame clones and leaves some out. This table holds about 130,000 clones, 60% to 80% found once. The sequencing sample was made of PBMCs. These receptors were obtained from a man in his thirties or forties in good health and CMV-seronegative.

The chain uses TRBV13 and TRBJ2-7; D might be TRBD1 (6 bases). The germline V and J ends were trimmed by 5 bases and 3 bases, with 17 bases remaining between them. The CDR3 is 15 residues long. Germline CDR1 is PRHDT and CDR2 is FYEKMQ (reference sequence). CDR3 nucleotide sequence: TGTGCCAGCAGCCGTGCTTTGACAGGAGTCTACGAGCAGTACTTC. Translated, it gives CASSRALTGVYEQYF.

The chain links TRBV2 to TRBJ1-3; 7 bases are shared with TRBD1. There are 16 residues in the CDR3. With V trimmed by 5 bases and J by 0 bases, 7 bases remained unmatched. Germline V gene data show CDR1 as SNHLY and CDR2 as FYNNEI. The DNA for the CDR3 is TGTGCCAGCAGTAACTCCGGGACAGCCTCTGGAAACACCATATATTTT. Translated, it gives CASSNSGTASGNTIYF.

V is TRBV9 and J is TRBJ2-1; D is unresolved. V lost 6 bases, J lost 0 bases, and 13 bases lay in between. Per the germline V gene, CDR1 is SGDLS and CDR2 is YYNGEE. This CDR3 has 15 amino acids. Written as DNA, the CDR3 is TGTGCCAGCACCCGTGGTCCGAGCTCCTACAATGAGCAGTTCTTC. Encoded protein: CASTRGPSSYNEQFF.

The chain uses TRBV18 and TRBJ2-7, with D possibly being TRBD2 (7 bases). Germline lookup yields CDR1 KGHSH and CDR2 LQKENI. CDR3 length: 14 residues. V dropped 2 bases and J dropped 6 bases, with 14 bases sitting between them. The CDR3 is CASSPGPGEGEQYF. For the CDR3, the DNA is TGTGCCAGCTCACCAGGTCCAGGGGAGGGCGAGCAGTACTTC. Full variable domain (rest looked up from reference TRBV18 and TRBJ2-7): NAGVMQNPRHLVRRRGQEARLRCSPMKGHSHVYWYRQLPEEGLKFMVYLQKENIIDESGMPKERFSAEFPKEGPSILRIQQVVRGDSAAYFCASSPGPGEGEQYFGPGTRLTVT.

There are a few counts of this clone. The V call is TRBV10-3, the J call TRBJ2-7, with 7 positions matching TRBD1. This CDR3 contains 14 residues. V shed 3 bases and J 5 bases; nucleotides not matched to a gene: 7. Germline V CDR1 and CDR2: ENHRY, SYGVKD. The CDR3 coding sequence is TGTGCCATCAGTGACGGGACAGCGAGAGACGAGCAGTACTTC. Translating it yields CAISDGTARDEQYF.

This chain joins TRBV4-1 and TRBJ1-1; no reliable D call. From germline, CDR1 is MGHRA and CDR2 YSYEKL. V was clipped by 0 bases and J by 0 bases, with 8 bases between them. CDR3 length: 15 amino acids. The CDR3 here is CASSQDSGMNTEAFF. The CDR3, as DNA: TGCGCCAGCAGCCAAGATTCAGGTATGAACACTGAAGCTTTCTTT.

This chain links TRBV5-6 with TRBJ1-1; D unclear. Looked up from germline, CDR1 is SGHDT and CDR2 is YYEEEE. V was trimmed by 0 bases and J by 4 bases, leaving 7 bases between them. This CDR3 comprises 13 residues. CDR3 loop: CASSLALPTEAFF. CDR3 nucleotide sequence: TGTGCCAGCAGCTTGGCCCTCCCCACTGAAGCTTTCTTT.

In DNA form, the CDR3 reads TGTGCCACCAGCCCCCGTCCCGGGGGAGACACTGAAGCTTTCTTT. It is translated as CATSPRPGGDTEAFF. The rearrangement joins TRBV15 to TRBJ1-1, with D maybe TRBD1 (5 bases). The V gene lost 5 bases and the J gene lost 3 bases, with 16 bases spanning the gap. Germline CDR1 is LNHNV and CDR2 is YYDKDF (reference sequence). The length of the CDR3 is 15 residues.

CDR3 sequence reads: CSVGTTTGELFF. The CDR3 region has the DNA TGCAGCGTTGGGACAACCACCGGGGAGCTGTTTTTT. V usage is TRBV29-1 and J usage is TRBJ2-2, with D perhaps matching TRBD1 (5 bases). V shed 4 bases and J shed 4 bases, with 7 bases lying between them. From germline, CDR1 is SQVTM and CDR2 ANQGSEA. This CDR3 has 12 amino acids.

The chain employs TRBV27 and TRBJ1-6; 9 nucleotides align to TRBD1. V lost 6 bases, J lost 4 bases, and 4 bases stayed unmatched. CDR1 is MNHEY and CDR2 is SMNVEV in the germline V gene (reference sequence). This CDR3 is 15 amino acids long. The CDR3: CASRDRGVYNSPLHF. Here the CDR3 DNA reads TGTGCCAGCAGAGACAGGGGGGTTTATAATTCACCCCTCCACTTT.

The rearrangement uses TRBV5-4 and TRBJ2-3; D call uncertain. There are 15 residues in the CDR3. CDR1 is SGHNT, CDR2 YYREEE, per germline (reference sequence). V lost 3 bases to trimming and J lost 6 bases, with 17 bases between them. The CDR3 DNA reads as TGTGCCAGCAGCTCCGCGACTCACCCCCTCGATACGCAGTATTTT. Protein: CASSSATHPLDTQYF.

The rearrangement uses TRBV2 and TRBJ2-3; maybe TRBD1 (5 bases). There are 13 residues in the CDR3. The germline V and J ends were trimmed by 6 bases and 4 bases, with 11 bases remaining between them. Germline lookup yields CDR1 SNHLY and CDR2 FYNNEI. CDR3 sequence reads: CASRPGWADTQYF. Written as DNA, the CDR3 is TGTGCCAGCAGACCAGGGTGGGCAGATACGCAGTATTTT.